Detailed here is one T cell receptor (beta chain). Its target is unknown. This record belongs to a study of PD-L1 blockade in urothelial cancer. Study-wide context: Prior chemotherapy regimens per patient numbered 0 to 3. Blood-derived samples held a median approximately 150,000 T cells. Study findings and constraints: Below-median pretreatment blood TCR clonality predicted better survival.

Time point indicated: pretreatment peripheral blood. Patients presented with locally advanced or metastatic urothelial carcinoma. This CDR3 contains 15 residues. The V gene's germline CDR1 is ENHRY and CDR2 SYGVKD. The V end was cut by 11 bases, the J end by 0 bases, with 18 bases between. This table comes from immunoSEQ multiplex PCR, and its TCRdb copy is limited to in-frame clones, with some not included. The sample lists about 50,000 clones; approximately 85% were seen once. The receptor's source is a man in his 70s with urothelial cancer. The sample in question was PBMCs, obtained around atezolizumab (anti-PD-L1) treatment. V and J are TRBV10-3 and TRBJ2-3; a weak D match, TRBD2 (7 bases). CDR3 in amino acids: CASTRGGDSTDTQYF. CDR3 sequence (DNA): TGTGCCTCCACTAGAGGGGGGGATAGCACAGATACGCAGTATTTT.